This T cell receptor beta chain emerged from a study of blood T cell repertoires in COVID-19. Sequencing was performed with immunoSEQ multiplex PCR; in TCRdb, only in-frame clones are kept and a portion is missing. The data hold about 360,000 clones, with approximately 87% observed a single time. V was pared by 1 base and J by 3 bases, with 7 bases of the junction left unmatched. Germline CDR1 SGHRS, CDR2 YFSETQ. CDR3 length equals 16 residues. The sequenced material came from PBMCs or T cells enriched from blood (not recorded which). This clonotype was obtained from a man in his forties in a cohort exposed to, infected with or recovered from COVID-19 (not recorded which). This chain links TRBV5-1 with TRBJ2-1, with 7 positions matching TRBD2. DNA for the CDR3: TGCGCCAGCAGCTTGTCGCCGGGAGGCTTCTACAATGAGCAGTTCTTC. Its translation is CASSLSPGGFYNEQFF. The whole variable domain, remainder taken from reference TRBV5-1 and TRBJ2-1, is KAGVTQTPRYLIKTRGQQVTLSCSPISGHRSVSWYQQTPGQGLQFLFEYFSETQRNKGNFPGRFSGRQFSNSRSEMNVSTLELGDSALYLCASSLSPGGFYNEQFFGPGTRLTVL.